This paragraph reports one TCR beta chain. Its antigen remains undetermined. One junction end disagrees with the germline gene, perhaps due to a read error. The record originates from a study of vaccination and CD4 T cells after COVID-19 (dated by TCRdb to the early 2020s). General notes on the study: Convalescent patients had a positive SARS-CoV-2 result on nasal swab PCR, and of these patients, several had mild disease and one had severe disease. Two doses of either the Pfizer-BioNTech BNT162b2 vaccine (n=8) or the Moderna mRNA-1273 vaccine (n=2) were administered to participants. As controls, cultures received a CEFX viral epitope pool (the positive control), an HIV-1 Nef peptide pool (the negative control), or no peptide at all. The convalescent cohort comprised six males and four females, including two Hispanic individuals, seven Caucasians, two Asians and one multiracial person. Culture stimuli were overlapping spike peptide pools from SARS-CoV-2 and from the common cold coronaviruses HCoV-NL63, HCoV-OC43 and HCoV-229E. The spike-specific CD4+ TCR repertoire was compared before and after mRNA vaccination in fewer than eleven COVID-19 convalescent patients and several infection-naive healthy vaccine recipients. Post-COVID blood samples were collected from convalescent patients a median of around 100 days after diagnosis, with a range of roughly 35 to 180 days. Post-vaccine blood samples were taken a median of around 70 days after the second vaccine dose, with a range of 14 to 241 days.

The method was PCR. TCR sequencing of DNA from cultured CD4+ T cells used the Oncomine TCR Beta short-read assay at the Johns Hopkins FTIC core. Genomic DNA was extracted from the cultured CD4+ T cells with the QIAamp micro DNA kit. Oncomine TCR Beta libraries made from cultured CD4+ T cells were pooled using unique dual indexes and sequenced on an Illumina iSeq 100. The original methods were these. Non-productive sequences were removed, and CDR3s not starting with C, not ending with F or W, or shorter than 7 amino acids were discarded. Antigen-specific clonotypes were identified using the MANAFEST web application through comparison of peptide-stimulated wells with reference and other culture wells. To be called positive, a clone needed an FDR below 0.05, an odds ratio above 5, and a productive frequency above 0.1% in at least two of three replicate wells. Clonotypes that were significantly expanded in both SARS-CoV-2 spike wells and at least one common cold coronavirus spike condition were defined as cross-reactive. Levenshtein distances (stringdist) and unrooted phylogenetic trees (ape) in R version 3.6.1 were used to assess CDR3 homology. TCRdb trimmed public reads at Q25 via fastp, called clones via MiXCR and kept in-frame beta chains. Every distinct CDR3 protein forms one entry, paired with its most common genes and DNA. None of the V and J calls come from the authors' own analysis; TCRdb made them. The sample table records about 20,000 distinct CDR3 sequences; less than 55% of these occur just once. The top ten clones comprise roughly 15% of the sample.

According to the germline V gene (reference sequence), CDR1 reads DFQATT and CDR2 reads SNEGSKA. The CDR3 has 14 amino acids, counting the end cysteine and phenylalanine. Left in the record is the CDR3 DNA by itself, 42 bases read in frame from the first base. The treatment or condition tag for this specimen amounts to: approximately 11-day PBMC culture with coronavirus spike peptide pools or control peptides (ViraFEST assay). The study used the ViraFEST assay, which expanded antigen-specific T cells with peptide pools and then identified expanded clonotypes by TCR sequencing. Positive SARS-CoV-2 PCR tests in the convalescent patients dated from March to December 2020, before Alpha, Beta and Delta variants emerged in the United States. PBMCs were cultured at roughly 2 million per well in IMDM supplemented with approximately 5.3% human AB serum and 8.5 to 10 IU/ml IL-2, with around 10 ug/ml peptide pools added. Half of the culture medium was replaced with fresh IL-2-containing medium on days 3 and 7. After 10 to 11 days of culture, CD4+ T cells were isolated by negative selection with the EasySep CD4+ T cell isolation kit. Ficoll-Paque Plus gradient centrifugation was used to isolate PBMCs from whole blood, and the isolated PBMCs were then either used fresh or cryopreserved at -140C. Culture conditions were generally each tested in triplicate wells.

Study-level results and caveats: The median number of SARS-CoV-2-reactive clonotypes rose from around 21 after infection to a few dozen after vaccination, but the change was not significant. The study included relatively few convalescent patients and did not analyze early timepoints after natural infection. In convalescent patients, a median about 86% of post-vaccine SARS-CoV-2-reactive clones were detected only after vaccination, and vaccine-specific priming was suggested by this finding. In convalescent patients, nearly all vaccine-specific clones (304 of 307) were found to be mono-reactive for SARS-CoV-2 spike rather than cross-reactive with common cold coronaviruses.

The receptor was derived from a human donor who had recovered from COVID-19. Sequenced material: CD4+ T cells from blood, cultured in vitro. The chain joins TRBV20-1 to TRBJ2-3, with 7 middle bases fitting TRBD2. The nucleotide sequence is given as TGCAGTGCCGGGACTATCTCCGACGGGGATACGCAGTATTTC. Its coded protein is CSAGTISDGDTQYF.